The 22 T cell receptor beta chains presented below share a single source sample, sequenced in a study of blood T cell repertoires in COVID-19. Libraries were prepared by immunoSEQ multiplex PCR; TCRdb keeps only in-frame clonotypes and omits some of them. Of about 100,000 clones in the sample, approximately 83% were seen once. Sequenced material: PBMCs or T cells enriched from blood (not recorded which). The receptors shown here come from a woman aged 45 to 65 who had recovered from COVID-19.

The chain links TRBV25-1 to TRBJ2-3, with TRBD2 matching 8 bases. Germline lookup yields CDR1 MGHDK and CDR2 SYGVNS. The CDR3 runs to 17 residues. V shed 1 base and J 4 bases; nucleotides not matched to a gene: 10. DNA for the CDR3: TGTGCCAGCAGTGAATGGCCCAGCGGGAGTCATGCAGATACGCAGTATTTT. It yields the protein CASSEWPSGSHADTQYF.

The CDR3, as DNA: TGTGCCAGCAGCCAATTTTGGCAATTGGGTAGGACAGGGGGCGAGCAGTACTTC. This gives the protein CASSQFWQLGRTGGEQYF. The chain combines TRBV3-1 (or the pseudogene TRBV3-2) with TRBJ2-7; 10 bases are a match to TRBD1. This CDR3 contains 18 residues. The J segment lost 6 bases and the V segment lost 2 bases, leaving 16 bases of the junction unmatched. Germline V CDR1 and CDR2: LGHDT, YNNKEL (reference sequence).

This chain connects TRBV10-1 to TRBJ2-3; 12 bases are shared with TRBD2. The trim removed 1 base at V and 2 bases at J, leaving 4 bases unmatched. The CDR3 has 17 amino acids. Germline CDR1 reads WNHNN; CDR2 reads SYGVQD (reference sequence). The CDR3, as DNA: TGCGCCAGCAGTGAGTTCGGACTAGCGGGATCCACAGATACGCAGTATTTT. Translation: CASSEFGLAGSTDTQYF.

J is TRBJ1-1 and V is TRBV27, with D possibly TRBD1 on 5 matching bases. The CDR3 has 14 residues. V lost 3 bases and J 4 bases, leaving 12 bases between the germline ends. The germline V gene encodes CDR1 MNHEY and CDR2 SMNVEV (reference sequence). The DNA for the CDR3 is TGTGCCAGCAGTTTGGAGGGACGGGCCACTGAAGCTTTCTTT. Amino acid sequence: CASSLEGRATEAFF.

The V and J genes are TRBV2 and TRBJ2-7; D perhaps matches TRBD2 (5 bases). With 7 bases removed from V and 2 bases from J, the gap between germline ends came to 21 bases. CDR3 length: 16 residues. From germline, CDR1 is SNHLY and CDR2 FYNNEI. The DNA for the CDR3 is TGTGCCAGCACCGTCCTAAGTGGTCGGGGAACCTACGAGCAGTACTTC. Amino acids: CASTVLSGRGTYEQYF.

The chain is built from TRBV12-3 or TRBV12-4 and TRBJ1-1; tentative D call: TRBD1 (6 bases). The CDR3 sequence is 13 residues long. Trimming pared 2 bases from V and 5 bases from J, leaving 9 bases between. Here the CDR3 DNA reads TGTGCCAGCAGTTTATTGGGGGCAACTGAAGCTTTCTTT. This gives the protein CASSLLGATEAFF.

The CDR3: CASSSPGGSYEQYF. The CDR3 DNA is TGTGCCAGCAGTTCCCCCGGGGGATCCTACGAGCAGTACTTC. The chain couples TRBV28 to TRBJ2-7, with D perhaps matching TRBD2 (6 bases). The CDR3 runs to 14 residues. Deletions cut 4 bases from V and 1 base from J, with 11 bases between. Germline lookup yields CDR1 MDHEN and CDR2 SYDVKM.

This clone has only a few counts. V gene TRBV5-1 combines with J gene TRBJ2-7; D perhaps matches TRBD1 (6 bases). The CDR3 length is 14 residues. Germline V gene data show CDR1 as SGHRS and CDR2 as YFSETQ. Trimming stripped 1 base from V and 2 bases from J, with 10 bases between. The CDR3 here is CASSLTQGPYEQYF. The CDR3 DNA reads TGCGCCAGCAGCTTGACACAGGGCCCCTACGAGCAGTACTTC.

The V call is TRBV5-1, the J call TRBJ2-5; 9 bases match TRBD1. Germline CDR1 and CDR2: SGHRS and YFSETQ. There are 18 residues in the CDR3. After removal of 0 bases from V and 2 bases from J, the junction contained 11 bases not matched to a gene. The CDR3 bases are TGCGCCAGCAGCTTGGACCCAGGACAGGGGAGGATGCAAGAGACCCAGTACTTC. Protein product: CASSLDPGQGRMQETQYF.

V and J are TRBV5-1 and TRBJ1-1; a weak D match, TRBD1 (6 bases). Trimming removed 4 bases at V and 1 base at J, with 11 bases between. The CDR3 runs to 14 residues. Germline V gene data show CDR1 as SGHRS and CDR2 as YFSETQ. The CDR3 region is CASSKQGTNTEAFF. CDR3 sequence (DNA): TGCGCCAGCAGCAAACAGGGAACGAACACTGAAGCTTTCTTT.

This clone was counted between two and nine times. This chain uses TRBV11-2 with TRBJ1-3; no clear D. This CDR3 is 11 amino acids long. Germline V CDR1 and CDR2: SGHAT, FQNNGV. Trimming removed 5 bases at V and 8 bases at J, with 7 bases between. The CDR3 sequence is CASSPRDTIYF. CDR3 nucleotides: TGTGCCAGCAGCCCTCGGGACACCATATATTTT. The full variable domain, with the rest looked up from reference TRBV11-2 and TRBJ1-3, is EAGVAQSPRYKIIEKRQSVAFWCNPISGHATLYWYQQILGQGPKLLIQFQNNGVVDDSQLPKDRFSAERLKGVDSTLKIQPAKLEDSAVYLCASSPRDTIYFGEGSWLTVV.

The chain is built from TRBV2 and TRBJ1-2; D not resolved. This CDR3 has 14 amino acids. Germline V CDR1 and CDR2: SNHLY, FYNNEI. V lost 2 bases and J 4 bases, leaving 11 bases between the germline ends. In DNA form, the CDR3 reads TGTGCCAGCAGTGAAAGCGGAGGGCCCTATGGCTACACCTTC. Its translation: CASSESGGPYGYTF.

The CDR3 region is CASSQRRDSPLHF. CDR3 nucleotide sequence: TGTGCCAGCAGCCAAAGGCGGGACTCACCCCTCCACTTT. The chain combines TRBV4-2 with TRBJ1-6; tentatively, D is TRBD1 (5 bases). The CDR3 spans 13 residues. Germline loops: CDR1 LGHNA, CDR2 YNFKEQ. Trimming left V 2 bases short and J 10 bases short, with 9 bases between.

The chain joins TRBV19 to TRBJ1-2, with unresolved D. V was pared by 4 bases and J by 8 bases, with 14 bases between. CDR1 and CDR2 (germline): LNHDA, SQIVND (reference sequence). The CDR3 contains 13 residues. In DNA form, the CDR3 reads TGTGCCAGTAGTAGGCCCGACCCGGGGGGCTACACCTTC. This translates into CASSRPDPGGYTF.

The genes are TRBV4-2 and TRBJ2-7; 10 bases line up with TRBD1. V was clipped by 0 bases and J by 4 bases; unmatched bases: 3. CDR1 is LGHNA and CDR2 is YNFKEQ in the germline V gene. CDR3 size: 15 residues. DNA for the CDR3: TGTGCCAGCAGCCAAGAGGGACAGGGGTCATACGAGCAGTACTTC. Its translation: CASSQEGQGSYEQYF.

The V and J genes are TRBV6-5 and TRBJ2-7; the D gene is possibly TRBD2 (6 bases). CDR3 size: 15 residues. Germline CDR1 and CDR2: MNHEY and SVGAGI. The V end lost 0 bases, the J end lost 6 bases, and 15 bases lay between the germline ends. CDR3 coding DNA: TGTGCCAGCAGTTACTCGGGACTTCCCCCCCTCGAGCAGTACTTC. This translates into CASSYSGLPPLEQYF.

V gene TRBV7-8 combines with J gene TRBJ1-4; possibly TRBD1 for D (5 bases). The CDR3 is 16 amino acids. With 5 bases removed from V and 7 bases from J, the gap between germline ends came to 20 bases. Germline CDR1 and CDR2: SGHVS and FQNEAQ. In DNA form, the CDR3 reads TGTGCCAGCAGCGCTACCTCCAGGATCCAGGGTGAAAAACTGTTTTTT. Translating it yields CASSATSRIQGEKLFF.

CDR3 residues: CASSYRQGTEAFF. The CDR3 nucleotides are TGTGCCAGCAGCTATAGACAGGGAACGGAAGCTTTCTTT. The gene calls are TRBV28 and TRBJ1-1, with 7 bases fitting TRBD1. V was clipped by 6 bases and J by 8 bases; unmatched bases: 9. CDR3 length: 13 residues. CDR1 is MDHEN and CDR2 is SYDVKM in the germline V gene.

This chain connects TRBV11-2 to TRBJ2-7; 7 bases line up with TRBD2. V shed 1 base and J 1 base; nucleotides not matched to a gene: 4. CDR1 and CDR2 from the germline V gene are SGHAT and FQNNGV. This CDR3 is built from 15 residues. The CDR3 reads CASSLAAGYSYEQYF. For the CDR3, the DNA is TGTGCCAGCAGCTTAGCAGCGGGGTATTCCTACGAGCAGTACTTC.

The rearrangement links TRBV15 to TRBJ2-7; D is unresolved. CDR3 size: 14 residues. The germline CDR1 and CDR2 sequences are LNHNV and YYDKDF (reference sequence). V was clipped by 0 bases and J by 4 bases, with 10 bases between them. CDR3 loop: CATSRDRSRYEQYF. The CDR3 bases are TGTGCCACCAGCAGAGATAGAAGTCGATACGAGCAGTACTTC.

The chain links TRBV15 to TRBJ2-7, with a weak D call TRBD1 (5 bases). CDR1 is LNHNV, CDR2 YYDKDF, per germline (reference sequence). The CDR3 is 14 amino acids. The V end was cut by 0 bases, the J end by 4 bases, with 10 bases between. CDR3 sequence (DNA): TGTGCCACCAGCAGAGAGACCCAGGGTTACGAGCAGTACTTC. It encodes CATSRETQGYEQYF.

The CDR3 DNA reads as TGTGCCAGCAGCAGACACCGGGACAGGGGATCCAACGAGCAGTACTTC. This codes for CASSRHRDRGSNEQYF. The genes are TRBV21-1 and TRBJ2-7; the tabulated D call, TRBD1, remains unverified against the DNA. TRBV21-1 constitutes a pseudogene. This CDR3 comprises 16 residues.